Following are 16 T cell receptor beta chains from one sample sequenced in a study of PD-L1 blockade in urothelial cancer. Time point here: pretreatment peripheral blood. TCRdb keeps only in-frame clones here, not all; method: immunoSEQ multiplex PCR. The sample yields approximately 50,000 clones, about 86% seen once. Sequencing used PBMCs, obtained around atezolizumab (anti-PD-L1) treatment. The receptors come from a man aged 55 to 69 with urothelial cancer.

This chain links TRBV6-6 with TRBJ1-1; 7 bases agree with TRBD1. The germline V gene has CDR1 MNHNY and CDR2 SVGAGI (reference sequence). V shed 6 bases and J 3 bases; nucleotides not matched to a gene: 7. This CDR3 contains 14 residues. In nucleotides, the CDR3 is TGTGCCAGCAGAAACCGGGACAGCTACACTGAAGCTTTCTTT. Translating it yields CASRNRDSYTEAFF.

V usage is TRBV5-6 and J usage is TRBJ2-5, with 7 bases lining up with TRBD2. Trimming at V came to 1 base and at J to 4 bases, leaving 16 bases not matched to a gene. This CDR3 contains 18 residues. The germline V gene has CDR1 SGHDT and CDR2 YYEEEE. CDR3 protein: CASSLKPLAGVWGETQYF. In DNA, the CDR3 is TGTGCCAGCAGCTTGAAACCCCTGGCGGGAGTGTGGGGAGAGACCCAGTACTTC.

The CDR3 DNA follows: TGTGCCAGCTCACCAATCTCAGGGAAAGGCTCCTACAATGAGCAGTTCTTC. It codes for CASSPISGKGSYNEQFF. The chain uses TRBV18 and TRBJ2-1; TRBD1 is a possible D gene (5 bases). This CDR3 spans 17 amino acids. V was clipped by 2 bases and J by 0 bases, with 14 bases between them. The germline V gene encodes CDR1 KGHSH and CDR2 LQKENI.

The rearrangement links TRBV5-1 to TRBJ2-1, with no clear D. The CDR3 runs 13 residues. The V gene's germline CDR1 is SGHRS and CDR2 YFSETQ. Trimming removed 0 bases at V and 6 bases at J, with 7 bases between. The CDR3 protein is CASSLAVVNEQFF. For the CDR3, the DNA is TGCGCCAGCAGCTTGGCCGTAGTCAATGAGCAGTTCTTC. Using reference TRBV5-1 and TRBJ2-1 for the parts outside the CDR3, the full variable domain is KAGVTQTPRYLIKTRGQQVTLSCSPISGHRSVSWYQQTPGQGLQFLFEYFSETQRNKGNFPGRFSGRQFSNSRSEMNVSTLELGDSALYLCASSLAVVNEQFFGPGTRLTVL.

CDR3 DNA: TGTGCCAGCAGCTTAGGGACAGGGAATCGTAACGAGCAGTACTTC. It is translated as CASSLGTGNRNEQYF. The gene calls are TRBV7-6 and TRBJ2-7, with TRBD1 matching 8 bases. The V segment lost 1 base and the J segment 5 bases; nucleotides outside the gene matches: 7. The CDR3 extends over 15 amino acids. Looked up from germline, CDR1 is SGHVS and CDR2 is FNYEAQ. Filled out from reference TRBV7-6 and TRBJ2-7, the complete variable domain reads GAGVSQSPRYKVTKRGQDVALRCDPISGHVSLYWYRQALGQGPEFLTYFNYEAQQDKSGLPNDRFSAERPEGSISTLTIQRTEQRDSAMYRCASSLGTGNRNEQYFGPGTRLTVT.

This clone occurred a few times. The chain is built from TRBV19 and TRBJ2-7; D ambiguous. This CDR3 comprises 15 residues. V was pared by 6 bases and J by 0 bases, with 15 bases between. The germline V gene encodes CDR1 LNHDA and CDR2 SQIVND (reference sequence). The CDR3 DNA is TGTGCCAGTAGGACCGAGACTGGAAGCTCCTACGAGCAGTACTTC. Protein product: CASRTETGSSYEQYF.

The rearrangement joins TRBV6-6 to TRBJ1-2; 7 bases align to TRBD1. After removal of 2 bases from V and 14 bases from J, the junction contained 5 bases not matched to a gene. The length of the CDR3 is 11 residues. Germline CDR1 reads MNHNY; CDR2 reads SVGAGI (reference sequence). The CDR3 DNA is TGTGCCAGCAGTTACGGGACAGTTTCTACCTTC. Its protein is CASSYGTVSTF.

This chain connects TRBV5-1 to TRBJ2-3; no clear D. The CDR3 contains 15 residues. CDR1 is SGHRS, CDR2 YFSETQ, per germline. V shed 2 bases and J shed 2 bases, with 12 bases lying between them. CDR3 DNA sequence: TGCGCCAGCAGCTTAAATAGCATGATCACAGATACGCAGTATTTT. This sequence encodes CASSLNSMITDTQYF.

The genes are TRBV30 and TRBJ1-1, with D hard to call. This CDR3 contains 12 residues. In germline, CDR1 is GTSNPN, CDR2 SVGIG (reference sequence). Between the trimmed V and J ends, which lost 2 bases and 2 bases, there was a span of 6 bases. CDR3 DNA: TGTGCCTGGAGTTCGAGTAACACTGAAGCTTTCTTT. Protein: CAWSSSNTEAFF.

The rearrangement links TRBV23-1 to TRBJ2-7, with 8 bases that match TRBD2. TRBV23-1 is recorded as an ORF, its role being uncertain. The CDR3 is made up of 17 amino acids. V dropped 0 bases and J dropped 1; count of bases not matched to a gene: 8. The CDR3 nucleotides read TGCGCCAGCAGTCAATCGAAGCGGGAGAGGAGGTCCTACGAGCAGTACTTC. Amino acid sequence: CASSQSKRERRSYEQYF.

The chain joins TRBV19 to TRBJ2-1, with TRBD2 matching over 11 bases. CDR3 size: 15 residues. V lost 5 bases, J lost 7 bases, and 7 bases stayed unmatched. Germline loops: CDR1 LNHDA, CDR2 SQIVND (reference sequence). CDR3 nucleotides: TGTGCCAGTAGTCCTTTACTAGCGGGAGTTAATGAGCAGTTCTTC. The encoded protein is CASSPLLAGVNEQFF.

The chain carries TRBV30 and TRBJ1-6; D possibly corresponds to TRBD1 (6 bases). The length of the CDR3 is 16 residues. Between the trimmed V and J ends, which lost 0 bases and 10 bases, there was a span of 19 bases. CDR1 and CDR2 (germline): GTSNPN, SVGIG (reference sequence). The CDR3 DNA sequence: TGTGCCTGGAGTGTAGAAACCCCAGGGGTGGGCTCACCCCTCCACTTT. It encodes CAWSVETPGVGSPLHF.

V usage is TRBV6-1 and J usage is TRBJ1-2; D is unresolved. CDR1 MNHNS and CDR2 SASEGT come from the germline V gene. V lost 3 bases to trimming and J lost 4 bases, with 6 bases between them. The CDR3 is made up of 12 amino acids. CDR3 in amino acids: CASSEQVYGYTF. CDR3 in DNA: TGTGCCAGCAGTGAGCAGGTCTATGGCTACACCTTC.

In nucleotides, the CDR3 is TGTGCCAGCAGTTCCGCCGGCGCCGCGAGGGATACGCAGTATTTT. Protein product: CASSSAGAARDTQYF. V gene TRBV6-5 combines with J gene TRBJ2-3, with D unresolved. The CDR3 extends over 15 amino acids. The V gene lost 4 bases and the J gene lost 6 bases, with 17 bases spanning the gap. Per the germline V gene, CDR1 is MNHEY and CDR2 is SVGAGI.

The J gene is TRBJ2-7, the V gene TRBV4-1, with 8 bases matching TRBD1. V gave up 4 bases and J gave up 5 bases; unmatched junction bases: 10. CDR1 is MGHRA and CDR2 is YSYEKL in the germline V gene. The CDR3 runs to 15 residues. CDR3 residues: CASSPEDRELHEQYF. CDR3 DNA sequence: TGCGCCAGCAGCCCCGAGGACAGGGAGCTCCACGAGCAGTACTTC.

The chain uses TRBV19 and TRBJ1-5; 9 bases match TRBD1. Germline-derived CDR1 and CDR2 are LNHDA and SQIVND (reference sequence). V was pared by 6 bases and J by 13 bases, with 13 bases of the junction left unmatched. The length of the CDR3 is 14 residues. Here the CDR3 DNA reads TGTGCCAGTAGCGAAGGGACAGGGAGTGTGGCTCAGCATTTT. Translation: CASSEGTGSVAQHF.